A selection of T cell receptor beta chains follows, all from one sample in a study of human T cells and chemical hapten exposure. MiXCR, run by TCRdb on the RACE reads, gives a single entry per CDR3 protein. The sample yields 150,000 to 200,000 distinct CDR3 sequences, roughly 15% seen once. Source: whole blood, taken in connection with sensitization to the hapten diphenylcyclopropenone (DPC). The source of these receptors is a woman between 25 and 40 years old with alopecia areata. Some clones in this sample may be carry-over from other donors' samples. The CDR3 runs from the conserved cysteine through the conserved F or W. The D gene is left open where the match is weak. Clone size is not always given. Where it is, it says once, few, many or a class for expanded clones.

TRBV2	TRBD1	few	TRBJ1-4	TGTGCCAGCAGCGCCTCAGGGGGCACGAATGAAAAACTGTTTTTT	CASSASGGTNEKLFF
TRBV5-8	NA	few	TRBJ2-5	TGTGCCAGCAGCTTGGTTTTTTACGCAGGGAGGCAAGAGACCCAGTACTTC	CASSLVFYAGRQETQYF
TRBV12-3/TRBV12-4	NA	many	TRBJ1-1	TGTGCCAGCAGTTTAAGACACGGCGGCACTGAAGCTTTCTTT	CASSLRHGGTEAFF
TRBV18	NA	NA	TRBJ2-2	TGTGCCAGCTCACCACGCGGTTCCGGGGAGCTGTTTTTT	CASSPRGSGELFF
TRBV6-1	NA	NA	TRBJ2-2	TGTGCCAGCCTCCGGACAGTGAACACCGGGGAGCTGTTTTTT	CASLRTVNTGELFF
TRBV7-2	NA	NA	TRBJ2-4	TGTGCCAGCAGCTTAGCTGGGACAAGTTGGGTTGAAAACATTCAGTACTTC	CASSLAGTSWVENIQYF
TRBV4-2	NA	many	TRBJ2-3	TGTGCCAGCAGCCAGAGCGCCGCGGGCAGCACAGATACGCAGTATTTT	CASSQSAAGSTDTQYF
TRBV7-9	TRBD1	NA	TRBJ2-7	TGTGCCAGCAGCTTCACAACAGGGGTTCGCTTCCACGAGCAGTACTTC	CASSFTTGVRFHEQYF
TRBV6-6	NA	NA	TRBJ1-2	TGTGCCAGCAGCCACGGGGGGGCGACGGGTGGCTACACCTTC	CASSHGGATGGYTF
TRBV4-1	TRBD2	many	TRBJ2-1	TGCGCCAGCAGCCTGAGCGGGAACGGCTACAATGAGCAGTTCTTC	CASSLSGNGYNEQFF
TRBV27	NA	few	TRBJ1-5	TGTGCCAGCAGTTTAGGGGGCGTTTCTCAGCCCCAGCATTTT	CASSLGGVSQPQHF
TRBV7-2	TRBD1	few	TRBJ1-4	TGTGCCAGCACCCCGGGACAGGGGCATGAAAAACTGTTTTTT	CASTPGQGHEKLFF
TRBV20-1	TRBD1	NA	TRBJ1-2	TGCAGTGCTAGTAGCCTGACAGGGTTTGGCTATGGCTACACCTTC	CSASSLTGFGYGYTF
TRBV6-5	TRBD1	many	TRBJ1-5	TGTGCCAGCAGTTACGGGACAGGGAATGAGGCCCAGCATTTT	CASSYGTGNEAQHF
TRBV5-1	NA	NA	TRBJ2-7	TGCGCCAGCAGCCTATACGACAGCTCCTACGAGCAGTACTTC	CASSLYDSSYEQYF
TRBV6-2/TRBV6-3	NA	few	TRBJ2-7	TGTGCCAGCCGCACCGCTGGCGGAGGCTACGAGCAGTACTTC	CASRTAGGGYEQYF
TRBV20-1	NA	few	TRBJ2-2	TGCAGTGCTATCGGACGACAGGTCCACCAGAACACCGGGGAGCTGTTTTTT	CSAIGRQVHQNTGELFF
TRBV20-1	TRBD1	many	TRBJ1-4	TGCAGTGCTGGAACAGGGGGGGGTGAAAAACTGTTTTTT	CSAGTGGGEKLFF
TRBV2	NA	NA	TRBJ2-2	TGTGCCAGCAGTGAGCCCCAGAGTACGTCGACCGGGGAGCTGTTTTTT	CASSEPQSTSTGELFF
TRBV29-1	TRBD2	few	TRBJ2-3	TGCAGCGTCTCCGGGACTAGCGGCCCAGATACGCAGTATTTT	CSVSGTSGPDTQYF
TRBV18	NA	NA	TRBJ2-7	TGTGCCAGCTCACCCCGGGGCTTACGCTCCCACGAGCAGTACTTC	CASSPRGLRSHEQYF
TRBV7-9	TRBD1	NA	TRBJ1-4	TGTGCCAGCAGCTTAGGGTCCGGGACAGCTAATGAAAAACTGTTTTTT	CASSLGSGTANEKLFF
TRBV28	NA	few	TRBJ2-1	TGTGCCAGCAGTTTGGGGTGGCAGGGTAACCAGTTCTTC	CASSLGWQGNQFF
TRBV11-2	NA	many	TRBJ2-1	TGTGCCAGCAGCCCCAGGGGTGGGAGGGCCGGATACAATGAGCAGTTCTTC	CASSPRGGRAGYNEQFF
TRBV18	NA	few	TRBJ2-3	TGTGCCAGCTCACCAGGGGCGATAACCACAGATACGCAGTATTTT	CASSPGAITTDTQYF
TRBV4-2	TRBD1	NA	TRBJ2-4	TGTGCCAGCAGCCAAGAGGCCAGGGGGCAACGCATTCAGTACTTC	CASSQEARGQRIQYF
TRBV27	TRBD1	many	TRBJ1-1	TGTGCCAGCAGTGCCAGAACCGGGACAGGGCTGAACACTGAAGCTTTCTTT	CASSARTGTGLNTEAFF
TRBV28	TRBD2	NA	TRBJ2-3	TGTGCCAGCAGTTTAGGGCTAGCGGGATTCACAGATACGCAGTATTTT	CASSLGLAGFTDTQYF
TRBV28	TRBD1	NA	TRBJ1-1	TGTGCCAGCAGAACCCGGACAGGGGGAGTCCCTGAAGCTTTCTTT	CASRTRTGGVPEAFF
TRBV6-6	TRBD2	few	TRBJ2-1	TGTGCCAGCAGTTACGTCGCCGGGACTAAGAATGAGCAGTTCTTC	CASSYVAGTKNEQFF
TRBV5-1	TRBD1	few	TRBJ1-2	TGCGCCAGCAGGGACCCACAGGGGGCAGAGTATGGCTACACCTTC	CASRDPQGAEYGYTF
TRBV12-3/TRBV12-4	NA	few	TRBJ1-1	TGTGCCAGCAGTCCCGGACAGAGCACTGAAGCTTTCTTT	CASSPGQSTEAFF
TRBV5-1	NA	NA	TRBJ2-1	TGCGCCAGCAGGGATGATGGCGCAGGGGTGACTGAGCAGTTCTTC	CASRDDGAGVTEQFF
TRBV28	NA	few	TRBJ1-5	TGTGCCAGCAGCACTTCCCGGACGGGACAGCCCCAGCATTTT	CASSTSRTGQPQHF
TRBV7-9	NA	many	TRBJ2-7	TGTGCCAGCAGCAAAAGCGCGGGACCACTCTTGTGGGAGCAGTACTTC	CASSKSAGPLLWEQYF
TRBV18	NA	NA	TRBJ1-4	TGTGCCAGCTCACCAAGGGACCCTACTTATGAAAAACTGTTTTTT	CASSPRDPTYEKLFF
TRBV7-3	NA	NA	TRBJ2-5	TGTGCCAGCAGCCGCGCTGGGGGAGAGACCCAGTACTTC	CASSRAGGETQYF
TRBV19	NA	NA	TRBJ2-1	TGTGCCAGTAGTATACCAGCGAGTGGTGTTAATGAGCAGTTCTTC	CASSIPASGVNEQFF
TRBV6-2/TRBV6-3	TRBD1	few	TRBJ1-5	TGTGCCAGCAGTAAAACAGGGGGCTACAATCAGCCCCAGCATTTT	CASSKTGGYNQPQHF